The 30 T cell receptor beta chains below all came from one sample that was sequenced in a study of PD-1 and CTLA-4 blockade in melanoma. TCRdb's table, derived via immunoSEQ multiplex PCR, lists solely in-frame clones and lacks some. The profile shows 25,000 to 35,000 clones, roughly 90% of them singletons. The specimen was CD8+ T cells from peripheral blood, collected from a patient given anti-PD-1 treatment. The receptor set was obtained from a human donor with melanoma.

This chain links TRBV29-1 with TRBJ2-7; 15 nucleotides agree with TRBD2. From germline, CDR1 is SQVTM and CDR2 ANQGSEA. This CDR3 spans 17 amino acids. V was pared by 2 bases and J by 0 bases, with 5 bases of the junction left unmatched. CDR3 bases: TGCAGCGTTGAACAGGGACTAGCGGGAGGTTCCTCCTACGAGCAGTACTTC. Translating it yields CSVEQGLAGGSSYEQYF.

This CDR3 reads CASSPGLNSPLHF. The CDR3 DNA reads TGTGCCAGCAGCCCAGGATTGAATTCACCCCTCCACTTT. V gene TRBV5-4 combines with J gene TRBJ1-6; unclear D gene. The V end was cut by 4 bases, the J end by 7 bases, with 9 bases between. The CDR3 runs 13 residues. The V gene's germline CDR1 is SGHNT and CDR2 YYREEE (reference sequence).

The V call is TRBV6-2 or TRBV6-3, the J call TRBJ2-2; 7 positions agree with TRBD1. In germline, CDR1 is MNHEY, CDR2 SVGEGT. This CDR3 region has 15 residues. The V segment lost 5 bases and the J segment 2 bases; nucleotides outside the gene matches: 5. The CDR3 DNA is TGTGCCAGCAGTCTGACAGGGATTAACACCGGGGAGCTGTTTTTT. Its translation is CASSLTGINTGELFF.

The chain uses TRBV12-5 and TRBJ1-5; 11 nucleotides match TRBD1. After removal of 9 bases from V and 6 bases from J, the junction contained 13 bases not matched to a gene. From germline, CDR1 is LGHNT and CDR2 FRNRAP. The CDR3 has 16 amino acids. In DNA form, the CDR3 reads TGTGCTAGAGCCCACCCGGACAGGGGGCTTGGTCAGCCCCAGCATTTT. Residues: CARAHPDRGLGQPQHF.

The chain links TRBV2 to TRBJ1-5; D unclear. V lost 2 bases and J 3 bases, leaving 5 bases between the germline ends. Per germline, CDR1 SNHLY and CDR2 FYNNEI. The CDR3 length is 13 residues. The CDR3, as DNA: TGTGCCAGCAGTGAATTTTTCAATCAGCCCCAGCATTTT. The encoded protein is CASSEFFNQPQHF.

V usage is TRBV27 and J usage is TRBJ1-1; 7 nucleotides line up with TRBD1. Trimming took 3 bases from V and 3 from J; bases not matched to a gene: 4. The CDR3 runs to 14 residues. Germline CDR1 is MNHEY and CDR2 is SMNVEV (reference sequence). The CDR3 nucleotides are TGTGCCAGCAGTTTGACAGGGAGGTACACTGAAGCTTTCTTT. Translating it yields CASSLTGRYTEAFF.

The chain employs TRBV5-1 and TRBJ2-1, with 13 bases fitting TRBD2. There are 18 residues in the CDR3. Germline values: CDR1 SGHRS, CDR2 YFSETQ. Losses at the gene ends were 5 bases for V and 0 bases for J; bases not matched to a gene: 8. The CDR3 sequence: CASSPTSGGLSSYNEQFF. The CDR3 nucleotides read TGCGCCAGCAGTCCGACTAGCGGGGGGCTGAGCTCCTACAATGAGCAGTTCTTC.

The rearrangement uses TRBV2 and TRBJ2-3; D might be TRBD2 (6 bases). Trimming removed 8 bases from V and 0 bases from J, with 12 bases in between. This CDR3 has 14 residues. Per germline, CDR1 SNHLY and CDR2 FYNNEI. The CDR3 protein is CASLGLASTDTQYF. CDR3 coding DNA: TGTGCCAGCCTGGGACTGGCAAGCACAGATACGCAGTATTTT.

V usage is TRBV30 and J usage is TRBJ2-7; no definite D call. CDR3 length: 13 residues. The germline V gene has CDR1 GTSNPN and CDR2 SVGIG (reference sequence). V lost 0 bases to trimming and J lost 6 bases, with 12 bases between them. CDR3 DNA sequence: TGTGCCTGGAGTGTAGGCACGGAGTTCGAGCAGTACTTC. Amino acids: CAWSVGTEFEQYF.

This sequence joins TRBV30 and TRBJ2-3; D gene ambiguous. The CDR3 has 15 amino acids. The V end lost 1 base, the J end lost 1 base, and 12 bases lay between the germline ends. Germline V gene data show CDR1 as GTSNPN and CDR2 as SVGIG (reference sequence). This CDR3 is CAWSDHHLGTDTQYF. The CDR3, as DNA: TGTGCCTGGAGTGATCATCATCTGGGCACAGATACGCAGTATTTT.

V gene TRBV4-2 combines with J gene TRBJ1-6; tentatively, D is TRBD1 (6 bases). The CDR3 length is 17 residues. V lost 0 bases, J lost 1 base, and 10 bases lay in between. Germline V gives CDR1 LGHNA, CDR2 YNFKEQ. The CDR3 region has the DNA TGTGCCAGCAGCCAAGATAGGGGGGAGTCCTATAATTCACCCCTCCACTTT. Encoded protein: CASSQDRGESYNSPLHF.

The chain has TRBV16 and TRBJ2-7; D is perhaps TRBD2 (6 bases). V lost 4 bases and J 3 bases, leaving 16 bases between the germline ends. This CDR3 contains 15 residues. Per the germline V gene, CDR1 is KGHSY and CDR2 is FQNENV. The CDR3 here is CASSPATGDLYEQYF. The CDR3 DNA is TGTGCCAGCAGCCCCGCAACGGGGGATCTCTACGAGCAGTACTTC.

The V gene is TRBV5-1, the J gene TRBJ1-6; 8 positions agree with TRBD1. Trimming removed 0 bases from V and 8 bases from J; junction bases left unmatched: 7. This CDR3 has 16 residues. From germline, CDR1 is SGHRS and CDR2 YFSETQ. The CDR3 coding sequence is TGCGCCAGCAGCTTGGCCCCCGACAGGGGTGATTCACCCCTCCACTTT. Translation: CASSLAPDRGDSPLHF.

With respect to this clone: A junction end diverges from the germline sequence, so it may reflect a read error. The chain carries TRBV6-4 and TRBJ2-3; D is unresolved. CDR3 size: 13 residues. The V gene's germline CDR1 is MRHNA and CDR2 SNTAGT. The CDR3, as DNA: TGTGCCAGCAGTGAGGGTTGGTCAGATGCGCAGTATTTT. Its translation: CASSEGWSDAQYF.

The V call is TRBV18, the J call TRBJ2-2; D gene ambiguous. Germline V gives CDR1 KGHSH, CDR2 LQKENI. This CDR3 comprises 14 residues. Trimming cost V 3 bases and J 5 bases, with 10 bases left between them. The CDR3: CASSPLDVTGELFF. The DNA for the CDR3 is TGTGCCAGCTCACCCCTGGACGTTACCGGGGAGCTGTTTTTT.

The rearrangement joins TRBV4-1 to TRBJ2-7; 12 bases align to TRBD2. The CDR3 is 16 amino acids. Germline V gene sequence: CDR1 MGHRA, CDR2 YSYEKL. The trim removed 1 base at V and 2 bases at J, leaving 3 bases unmatched. The CDR3 DNA reads TGCGCCAGCAGCCAAGGATCTAGCGGGAGGGCCTACGAGCAGTACTTC. This encodes CASSQGSSGRAYEQYF.

The chain uses TRBV6-5 and TRBJ2-5; no clear D gene. Deletions cut 2 bases from V and 0 bases from J, with 4 bases between. CDR3 length: 13 residues. Germline assignment: CDR1 MNHEY and CDR2 SVGAGI. The CDR3, as DNA: TGTGCCAGCAGTTACAAGTACCAAGAGACCCAGTACTTC. It specifies CASSYKYQETQYF.

The chain has TRBV19 and TRBJ2-1; no clear D. There are 14 residues in the CDR3. CDR1 and CDR2 (germline): LNHDA, SQIVND (reference sequence). The ends were cut back, 0 bases at V and 2 bases at J, with 5 bases in the middle. The CDR3 coding sequence is TGTGCCAGTAGTATAGATAACCCCTACAATGAGCAGTTCTTC. It is translated as CASSIDNPYNEQFF.

The J gene is TRBJ2-3, the V gene TRBV6-5, with D hard to call. Germline-derived CDR1 and CDR2 are MNHEY and SVGAGI. Trimming stripped 2 bases from V and 1 base from J, with 7 bases between. The CDR3 is 14 amino acids. CDR3 bases: TGTGCCAGCAGTTACGGGCAGGGCACAGATACGCAGTATTTT. Protein sequence: CASSYGQGTDTQYF.

In nucleotides, the CDR3 is TGTGCCAGCAGTACCGACGGTGAACACGCTGAAGCTTTCTTT. Translating it yields CASSTDGEHAEAFF. The chain is built from TRBV25-1 and TRBJ1-1, with no clear D. Germline CDR1 is MGHDK and CDR2 is SYGVNS. The CDR3 runs to 14 residues. V was shortened by 5 bases and J by 6 bases, with 16 bases between the two germline ends.

The chain employs TRBV11-2 and TRBJ1-4; D gene unclear. Trimming stripped 6 bases from V and 8 bases from J, with 7 bases between. The CDR3 runs to 11 residues. Germline values: CDR1 SGHAT, CDR2 FQNNGV. CDR3 sequence: CASSSDEKLFF. The CDR3 region has the DNA TGTGCCAGCAGTTCAGACGAAAAACTGTTTTTT.

This chain connects TRBV11-1 to TRBJ1-6, with D hard to call. CDR1 and CDR2 from the germline V gene are SGHAT and FQDESV (reference sequence). V was pared by 5 bases and J by 10 bases, with 9 bases between. This CDR3 has 12 amino acids. CDR3 in DNA: TGTGCCAGCAGCCTAGTAGGATCACCCCTCCACTTT. It is translated as CASSLVGSPLHF. The variable domain in full, with the rest retrieved from reference TRBV11-1 and TRBJ1-6, is EAEVAQSPRYKITEKSQAVAFWCDPISGHATLYWYRQILGQGPELLVQFQDESVVDDSQLPKDRFSAERLKGVDSTLKIQPAELGDSAMYLCASSLVGSPLHFGNGTRLTVT.

J is TRBJ2-7 and V is TRBV3-1 (or the pseudogene TRBV3-2); tentatively, D is TRBD1 (6 bases). V was cut by 4 bases and J by 6 bases, with 22 bases left in between. This CDR3 has 16 amino acids. CDR1 is LGHDT and CDR2 is YNNKEL in the germline V gene (reference sequence). The CDR3 nucleotides read TGTGCCAGCAGCCCCGTTTGGACGACAGGACCCGGCGAGCAGTACTTC. Translating it yields CASSPVWTTGPGEQYF.

V usage is TRBV25-1 and J usage is TRBJ1-5, with unresolved D. Trimming cost V 6 bases and J 2 bases, with 5 bases left between them. CDR1 MGHDK and CDR2 SYGVNS come from the germline V gene. The CDR3 consists of 12 residues. The CDR3 loop is CASRLGNQPQHF. Here the CDR3 DNA reads TGTGCCAGCAGACTGGGCAATCAGCCCCAGCATTTT. Combining the CDR3 with reference TRBV25-1 and TRBJ1-5 gives the whole variable domain EADIYQTPRYLVIGTGKKITLECSQTMGHDKMYWYQQDPGMELHLIHYSYGVNSTEKGDLSSESTVSRIRTEHFPLTLESARPSHTSQYLCASRLGNQPQHFGDGTRLSIL.

The chain employs TRBV7-9 and TRBJ2-7, with 11 bases lining up with TRBD2. Germline V gene sequence: CDR1 SEHNR, CDR2 FQNEAQ (reference sequence). V was pared by 5 bases and J by 3 bases, with 9 bases of the junction left unmatched. The length of the CDR3 is 16 residues. The CDR3 sequence: CASSPPPLAGVYEQYF. The CDR3, as DNA: TGTGCCAGCAGCCCCCCCCCACTAGCGGGAGTCTACGAGCAGTACTTC. The entire variable domain, with the rest obtained from reference TRBV7-9 and TRBJ2-7, is as follows: DTGVSQNPRHKITKRGQNVTFRCDPISEHNRLYWYRQTLGQGPEFLTYFQNEAQLEKSRLLSDRFSAERPKGSFSTLEIQRTEQGDSAMYLCASSPPPLAGVYEQYFGPGTRLTVT.

This clone appeared a single time. This chain connects TRBV29-1 to TRBJ1-2; unclear D gene. This CDR3 is built from 13 residues. The germline V and J ends were trimmed by 7 bases and 7 bases, with 19 bases remaining between them. The V gene's germline CDR1 is SQVTM and CDR2 ANQGSEA. Here the CDR3 reads CSAKGPLGAGYTF. For the CDR3, the DNA is TGCAGCGCCAAAGGCCCCCTAGGCGCTGGCTACACCTTC.

The chain uses TRBV11-2 and TRBJ1-1; D possibly corresponds to TRBD1 (6 bases). The CDR3 covers 15 residues. Per the germline V gene, CDR1 is SGHAT and CDR2 is FQNNGV. V was trimmed by 0 bases and J by 6 bases, leaving 14 bases between them. For the CDR3, the DNA is TGTGCCAGCAGCTTAGAGGGGGGCGAATTCGCTGAAGCTTTCTTT. Residues: CASSLEGGEFAEAFF.

The CDR3 DNA reads as TGTGCCAGCAGCCCCTTAGCTGTGCTTGAAGCTTTCTTT. Translating gives CASSPLAVLEAFF. This chain links TRBV7-9 with TRBJ1-1; D remains ambiguous. The CDR3 spans 13 residues. V gave up 5 bases and J gave up 7 bases, with 14 bases separating them. The germline V gene has CDR1 SEHNR and CDR2 FQNEAQ (reference sequence).

The chain is built from TRBV12-3 or TRBV12-4 and TRBJ2-4; D is perhaps TRBD2 (6 bases). This CDR3 has 13 amino acids. V was clipped by 6 bases and J by 4 bases, with 10 bases between them. For the CDR3, the DNA is TGTGCCAGCAGCTCGGGACTGAAAAACATTCAGTACTTC. Amino acids: CASSSGLKNIQYF.

This clone was found once. V is TRBV4-1 and J is TRBJ2-1, with TRBD1 as a possible D gene (6 bases). V lost 5 bases and J lost 8, with 13 bases in between. The germline V gene encodes CDR1 MGHRA and CDR2 YSYEKL. The CDR3 sequence is 13 residues long. The CDR3 DNA is TGCGCCAGCAGCTCTGCACAGGGCTATGAGCAGTTCTTC. Protein sequence: CASSSAQGYEQFF.